Each of the 4 T cell receptor beta chains below was sequenced from the same sample in a study of radiotherapy plus CTLA-4 blockade in lung cancer. Here immunoSEQ multiplex PCR was the method, and the copy in TCRdb shows in-frame clones only, minus some. Of roughly 98,000 clones in the sample, 75% to 85% were seen once. The sequencing used peripheral blood, collected from a patient treated with radiotherapy plus ipilimumab. The source of these receptors is a human donor with non-small cell lung cancer who had a partial response to radiotherapy plus ipilimumab.

This chain joins TRBV7-3 and TRBJ1-3; tentatively, D is TRBD1 (6 bases). The CDR3 sequence is 18 residues long. The germline V and J ends were trimmed by 5 bases and 0 bases, with 20 bases remaining between them. CDR1 SGHTA and CDR2 FQGTGA come from the germline V gene. The CDR3 bases are TGTGCCAGCAGCAGACAGAATCAGGGGCAGATCTCTGGAAACACCATATATTTT. Its translation is CASSRQNQGQISGNTIYF. The entire variable domain, with the rest obtained from reference TRBV7-3 and TRBJ1-3, is as follows: GAGVSQTPSNKVTEKGKYVELRCDPISGHTALYWYRQSLGQGPEFLIYFQGTGAADDSGLPNDRFFAVRPEGSVSTLKIQRTERGDSAVYLCASSRQNQGQISGNTIYFGEGSWLTVV.

This chain joins TRBV7-9 and TRBJ1-2; 12 bases fit TRBD1. The V gene's germline CDR1 is SEHNR and CDR2 FQNEAQ (reference sequence). This CDR3 is built from 18 residues. The ends lost 5 bases at V and 0 bases at J; junction bases unmatched: 10. For the CDR3, the DNA is TGTGCCAGCAGCCCCCGTGGGACAGGGGGCCCCGCTAACTATGGCTACACCTTC. Its protein is CASSPRGTGGPANYGYTF.

The chain joins TRBV5-6 to TRBJ2-1; the D is unclear. Trimming cost V 2 bases and J 0 bases, with 9 bases left between them. The CDR3 sequence is 15 residues long. Germline V gene sequence: CDR1 SGHDT, CDR2 YYEEEE. Here the CDR3 reads CASSLSLSSYNEQFF. As DNA, the CDR3 is TGTGCCAGCAGCTTATCATTGAGCTCCTACAATGAGCAGTTCTTC.

The chain joins TRBV7-9 to TRBJ2-3, with 9 nucleotides matching TRBD2. The V gene's germline CDR1 is SEHNR and CDR2 FQNEAQ (reference sequence). The CDR3 sequence is 16 residues long. After removal of 1 base from V and 4 bases from J, the junction contained 6 bases not matched to a gene. The CDR3 reads CASSLDLAGRADTQYF. The CDR3 DNA follows: TGTGCCAGCAGCTTAGATCTAGCGGGAAGGGCAGATACGCAGTATTTT.